The 22 T cell receptor beta chains below all came from one sample that was sequenced in a study of immune characterization of retroperitoneal liposarcoma. TCRdb re-derived calls from the PCR reads in MiXCR, one entry per CDR3 protein. The sample consists of 10,000 or so distinct CDR3 sequences, 25% to 30% of them appearing once. The sample was tumor tissue. These TCRs come from a male donor with retroperitoneal liposarcoma.

This clonotype was observed a handful of times. This chain's CDR3 is CASSYSPGAATQFF. CDR3 bases: TGTGCCAGCAGTTACTCGCCAGGTGCCGCGACCCAGTTCTTC. This chain connects TRBV6-6 to TRBJ2-1; D remains ambiguous. The V and J ends lost 0 bases and 13 bases respectively, with 16 bases between them. Germline V gene data show CDR1 as MNHNY and CDR2 as SVGAGI (reference sequence). The CDR3 runs to 14 residues.

This sequence joins TRBV6-6 and TRBJ2-1; possible D gene TRBD2, 6 bases. The CDR3 has 12 residues. Germline V lookup: CDR1 MNHNY, CDR2 SVGAGI (reference sequence). V dropped 3 bases and J dropped 15 bases, with 15 bases sitting between them. The CDR3 here is CASSYRGTGLFF. The CDR3 DNA reads as TGTGCCAGCAGTTATCGCGGGACCGGCTTGTTCTTC.

The rearrangement uses TRBV12-3 or TRBV12-4 and TRBJ2-1; D remains ambiguous. Deletions cut 6 bases from V and 13 bases from J, with 19 bases between. The CDR3 spans 13 residues. The CDR3 DNA sequence: TGTGCCAGCAGCCTAACGACCAAGGAGACCCAGTTCTTC. As protein: CASSLTTKETQFF.

This clonotype was counted only a few times. The chain couples TRBV4-1 to TRBJ2-5, with D perhaps matching TRBD1 (5 bases). Deletions cut 0 bases from V and 2 bases from J, with 10 bases between. CDR1 is MGHRA and CDR2 is YSYEKL in the germline V gene. The length of the CDR3 is 15 residues. The CDR3 sequence: CASSQETAVQETQYF. The CDR3 region has the DNA TGCGCCAGCAGCCAAGAGACAGCCGTTCAAGAGACCCAGTACTTC.

V and J are TRBV12-3 or TRBV12-4 and TRBJ2-5, with D perhaps TRBD1 or TRBD2 (5 bases each). CDR3 length: 14 amino acids. The V gene lost 6 bases and the J gene lost 11 bases, with 22 bases spanning the gap. Here the CDR3 DNA reads TGTGCCAGCAGCGCCGGGGCTACCCCGAGAGAGCAGTACTTC. This gives the protein CASSAGATPREQYF.

The chain employs TRBV12-3 or TRBV12-4 and TRBJ2-2; D perhaps matches TRBD1 (6 bases). The CDR3 totals 12 residues. V shed 3 bases and J shed 9 bases, with 8 bases lying between them. The CDR3 DNA reads TGTGCCAGCAGTTTTACAGGGTGGGAGCTGTTTTTT. As protein: CASSFTGWELFF.

This clonotype was seen repeatedly, ten times or more. Here the CDR3 reads CASSLVWGPGNEQFF. The CDR3 DNA reads as TGTGCCAGCAGCTTAGTATGGGGACCAGGCAATGAGCAGTTCTTC. The V and J genes are TRBV11-1 and TRBJ2-1; D tentatively reads TRBD1 or TRBD2 (5 bases each). CDR1 and CDR2 (germline): SGHAT, FQDESV (reference sequence). The CDR3 is 15 residues long. Trimming shortened V by 1 base and J by 6 bases, and 13 bases separated the two germline ends. The whole variable domain, remainder taken from reference TRBV11-1 and TRBJ2-1, is EAEVAQSPRYKITEKSQAVAFWCDPISGHATLYWYRQILGQGPELLVQFQDESVVDDSQLPKDRFSAERLKGVDSTLKIQPAELGDSAMYLCASSLVWGPGNEQFFGPGTRLTVL.

The chain links TRBV6-1 to TRBJ1-6; TRBD1 is a possible D gene (5 bases). The V and J ends lost 5 bases and 7 bases respectively, with 15 bases between them. The germline CDR1 and CDR2 sequences are MNHNS and SASEGT. The CDR3 loop spans 15 amino acids. The CDR3 loop reads CASSRPGQGNSPLHF. The DNA of the CDR3 is TGTGCCAGCAGTAGGCCCGGGCAGGGAAATTCACCCCTCCACTTT.

This clonotype was counted between two and nine times. The V call is TRBV27, the J call TRBJ1-4, with D possibly matching TRBD1 (5 bases). V was clipped by 4 bases and J by 8 bases, with 14 bases between them. The V gene's germline CDR1 is MNHEY and CDR2 SMNVEV (reference sequence). The CDR3 consists of 14 residues. The CDR3 loop is CASSSLLRGEKLFF. CDR3 bases: TGTGCCAGCAGTTCACTACTCCGGGGCGAAAAACTGTTTTTT.

This clonotype was recorded at least ten times. V usage is TRBV7-8 and J usage is TRBJ1-5; 8 bases map to TRBD1. V was clipped by 0 bases and J by 6 bases; unmatched bases: 4. This CDR3 is 15 amino acids long. Germline V gives CDR1 SGHVS, CDR2 FQNEAQ. In DNA, the CDR3 is TGTGCCAGCAGCTTAGCGGGACAGGTTAGTCAGCCCCAGCATTTT. It codes for CASSLAGQVSQPQHF.

This clonotype showed up many times. The V gene is TRBV6-6, the J gene TRBJ2-1, with 7 nucleotides matching TRBD1. Germline lookup yields CDR1 MNHNY and CDR2 SVGAGI (reference sequence). The CDR3 loop spans 18 amino acids. The J segment lost 13 bases and the V segment lost 0 bases, leaving 21 bases of the junction unmatched. CDR3 bases: TGTGCCAGCAGTTACTCAATTAACGACAGGGTCGTCCGAGGGACCCAGTTCTTC. Protein product: CASSYSINDRVVRGTQFF.

This clonotype was seen a handful of times. Given a much more abundant clone one base away, this may be a read error. V gene TRBV6-1 combines with J gene TRBJ2-7, with 8 nucleotides matching TRBD1. The V and J ends lost 5 bases and 2 bases, in that order; junction bases with no gene match: 5. The CDR3 loop spans 14 amino acids. Germline lookup yields CDR1 MNHNS and CDR2 SASEGT. Here the CDR3 reads CASSSYRGAYEQYF. Here the CDR3 DNA reads TGTGCCAGCAGTTCATACAGGGGGGCCTACGAGCAGTACTTC.

This clonotype has more than one count but fewer than ten. The rearrangement joins TRBV11-2 to TRBJ2-1; D may be TRBD2 (6 bases). The CDR3 consists of 14 residues. The germline V gene encodes CDR1 SGHAT and CDR2 FQNNGV. Trimming cost V 3 bases and J 7 bases, with 13 bases left between them. CDR3 in DNA: TGTGCCAGCAGCTTTAAGACTAGGATGAATGAGCAGTTCTTC. It encodes CASSFKTRMNEQFF. Using reference TRBV11-2 and TRBJ2-1 for the parts outside the CDR3, the full variable domain is EAGVAQSPRYKIIEKRQSVAFWCNPISGHATLYWYQQILGQGPKLLIQFQNNGVVDDSQLPKDRFSAERLKGVDSTLKIQPAKLEDSAVYLCASSFKTRMNEQFFGPGTRLTVL.

On this clonotype itself: A much more abundant neighbour one base away suggests this may be a read error. The chain employs TRBV12-3 or TRBV12-4 and TRBJ2-1; 8 bases agree with TRBD2. V was clipped by 5 bases and J by 13 bases; unmatched bases: 19. The CDR3 loop spans 16 amino acids. The CDR3 protein is CASSPPARGGGNIQFF. CDR3 bases: TGTGCCAGCAGTCCTCCGGCCCGGGGGGGCGGAAACATTCAGTTCTTC.

In its sample, this clonotype was seen many times. V gene TRBV7-8 combines with J gene TRBJ1-1; 8 bases match TRBD1. The V segment lost 6 bases and the J segment 6 bases; nucleotides outside the gene matches: 6. The CDR3 has 13 residues. CDR1 and CDR2 (germline): SGHVS, FQNEAQ. The CDR3 nucleotides are TGTGCCAGCAGTTCCCCGACAGGGGCTGAAGCTTTCTTT. Protein: CASSSPTGAEAFF.

This clonotype was found once. This rearrangement joins TRBV25-1 to TRBJ2-3; D is possibly TRBD2 (7 bases). Trimming removed 8 bases at V and 7 bases at J, with 22 bases between. The length of the CDR3 is 15 residues. The germline CDR1 and CDR2 sequences are MGHDK and SYGVNS. The CDR3 loop reads CASEGAGEGFYTQYF. CDR3 in DNA: TGTGCCAGCGAAGGAGCAGGGGAGGGATTCTATACGCAGTATTTT.

The V and J genes are TRBV6-9 and TRBJ1-5; 7 nucleotides match TRBD1. With 6 bases clipped from V and 6 bases from J, the junction kept 8 bases outside the gene matches. This CDR3 is built from 14 residues. Germline assignment: CDR1 MNHGY and CDR2 SVAAGI. CDR3 bases: TGTGCCAGCAGAGGACAGGTTGGAGGTCAGCCCCAGCATTTT. This encodes CASRGQVGGQPQHF.

This clonotype was recorded a few times. The chain links TRBV12-5 to TRBJ2-1, with 7 positions matching TRBD1. J lost 5 bases, V lost 1 base, and 5 bases had no gene match. Germline V gene sequence: CDR1 LGHNT, CDR2 FRNRAP. This CDR3 is built from 15 residues. For the CDR3, the DNA is TGTGCTAGTGGTTTGGCCCAGGGGGTAAACAATGAGCAGTTCTTC. Translation gives CASGLAQGVNNEQFF.

By sample fraction, this clonotype is medium-sized. V and J are TRBV7-9 and TRBJ2-1; D is unclear. This CDR3 spans 14 amino acids. The V and J ends lost 1 base and 10 bases respectively, with 14 bases between them. The germline gives CDR1 SEHNR, CDR2 FQNEAQ (reference sequence). CDR3: CASSLEVQFAEQFF. Here the CDR3 DNA reads TGTGCCAGCAGCTTAGAAGTCCAGTTCGCCGAGCAGTTCTTC.

J is TRBJ2-5 and V is TRBV20-1; TRBD2 matches 8 bases. TRBJ2-7 explains the end of the DNA better; the J call may be wrong. CDR1 and CDR2 (germline): DFQATT, SNEGSKA (reference sequence). The CDR3 consists of 14 residues. CDR3 nucleotides: TGCAGTGCTAGAGTCCGGGGGGGGGGCTACGAGCAGTACTTC. Its translation is CSARVRGGGYEQYF.

This clonotype has more than one count but fewer than ten. CDR3 loop: CASSPDFLGYTF. The CDR3 nucleotides are TGTGCCAGCTCGCCAGATTTCCTTGGCTACACCTTC. This chain uses TRBV6-1 with TRBJ1-2; D is uncertain. V gave up 8 bases and J gave up 7 bases, with 14 bases separating them. Germline CDR1 MNHNS, CDR2 SASEGT. The CDR3 spans 12 residues.

This clonotype was picked up a small number of times. The chain joins TRBV6-4 to TRBJ2-3; possibly TRBD1 for D (6 bases). This CDR3 has 13 amino acids. Trimming removed 8 bases from V and 4 bases from J, with 13 bases in between. Germline CDR1 is MRHNA and CDR2 is SNTAGT. DNA of the CDR3: TGTGCCAGCGGACAGCCAGGGGCAGATACGCAGTATTTT. This encodes CASGQPGADTQYF.